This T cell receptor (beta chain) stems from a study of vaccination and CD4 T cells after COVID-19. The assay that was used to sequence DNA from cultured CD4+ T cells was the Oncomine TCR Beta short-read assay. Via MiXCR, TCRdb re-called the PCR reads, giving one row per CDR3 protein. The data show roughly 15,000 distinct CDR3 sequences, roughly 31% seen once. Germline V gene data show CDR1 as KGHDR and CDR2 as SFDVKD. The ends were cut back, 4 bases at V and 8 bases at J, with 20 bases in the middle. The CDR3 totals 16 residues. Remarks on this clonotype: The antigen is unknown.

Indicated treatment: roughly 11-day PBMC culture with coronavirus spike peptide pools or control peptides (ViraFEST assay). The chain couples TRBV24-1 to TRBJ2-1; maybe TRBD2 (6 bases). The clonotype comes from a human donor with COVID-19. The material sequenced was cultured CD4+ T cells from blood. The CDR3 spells CATSERGTRGHDEQFF. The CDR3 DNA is TGTGCCACCAGTGAGCGGGGAACTAGGGGTCACGATGAGCAGTTCTTC.